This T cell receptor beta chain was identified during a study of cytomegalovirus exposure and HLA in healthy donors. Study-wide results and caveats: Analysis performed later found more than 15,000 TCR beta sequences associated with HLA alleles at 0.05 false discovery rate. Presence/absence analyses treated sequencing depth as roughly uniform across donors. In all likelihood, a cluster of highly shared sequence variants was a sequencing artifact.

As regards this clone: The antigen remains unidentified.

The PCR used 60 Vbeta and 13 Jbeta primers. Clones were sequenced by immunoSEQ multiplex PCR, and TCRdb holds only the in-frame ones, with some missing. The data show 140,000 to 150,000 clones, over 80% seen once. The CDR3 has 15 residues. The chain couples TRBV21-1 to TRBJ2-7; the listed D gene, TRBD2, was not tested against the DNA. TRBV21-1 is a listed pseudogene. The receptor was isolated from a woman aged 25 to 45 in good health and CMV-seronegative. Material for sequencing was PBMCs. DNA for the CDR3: TGTGCCAGCAGCCCGACTAGGCTAAGCTCCTACGAGCAGTACTTC. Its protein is CASSPTRLSSYEQYF.